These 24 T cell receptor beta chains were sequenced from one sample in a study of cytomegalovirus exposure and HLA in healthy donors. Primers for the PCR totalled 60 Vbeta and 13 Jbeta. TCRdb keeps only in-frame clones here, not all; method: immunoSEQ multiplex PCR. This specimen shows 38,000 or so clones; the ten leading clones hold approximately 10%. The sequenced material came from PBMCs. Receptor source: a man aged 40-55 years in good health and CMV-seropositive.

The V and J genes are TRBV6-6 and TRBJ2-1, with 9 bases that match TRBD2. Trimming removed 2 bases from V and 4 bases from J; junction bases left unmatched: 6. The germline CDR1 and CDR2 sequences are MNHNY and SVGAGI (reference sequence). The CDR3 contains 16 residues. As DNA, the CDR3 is TGTGCCAGCAGTTACCCGACTAGCGGAGGATACAATGAGCAGTTCTTC. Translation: CASSYPTSGGYNEQFF.

The DNA for the CDR3 is TGTGCCTGGAGTGTAACTCGGGGTCCTGGAGAGACCCAGTACTTC. Protein: CAWSVTRGPGETQYF. The rearrangement joins TRBV30 to TRBJ2-5; D perhaps matches TRBD2 (5 bases). V lost 0 bases and J lost 4, with 15 bases in between. CDR3 length equals 15 residues. Per the germline V gene, CDR1 is GTSNPN and CDR2 is SVGIG (reference sequence).

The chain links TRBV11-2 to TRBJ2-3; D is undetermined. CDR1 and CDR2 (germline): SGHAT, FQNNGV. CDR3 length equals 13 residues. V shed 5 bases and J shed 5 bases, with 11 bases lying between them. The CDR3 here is CASSHPYVDTQYF. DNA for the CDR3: TGTGCCAGCAGCCACCCCTATGTAGATACGCAGTATTTT.

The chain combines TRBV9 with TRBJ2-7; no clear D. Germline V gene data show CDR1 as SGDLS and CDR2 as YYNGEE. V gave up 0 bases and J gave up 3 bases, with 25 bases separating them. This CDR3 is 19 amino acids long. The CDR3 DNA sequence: TGTGCCAGCAGCGTAGAAGGCTTAGCTAGTCCATCGAGTCGCTACGAGCAGTACTTC. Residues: CASSVEGLASPSSRYEQYF. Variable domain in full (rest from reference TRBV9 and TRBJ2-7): DSGVTQTPKHLITATGQRVTLRCSPRSGDLSVYWYQQSLDQGLQFLIQYYNGEERAKGNILERFSAQQFPDLHSELNLSSLELGDSALYFCASSVEGLASPSSRYEQYFGPGTRLTVT.

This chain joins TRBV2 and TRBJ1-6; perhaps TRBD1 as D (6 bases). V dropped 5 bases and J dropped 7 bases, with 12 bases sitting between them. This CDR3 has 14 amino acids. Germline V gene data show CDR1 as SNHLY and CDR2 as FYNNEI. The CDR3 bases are TGTGCCAGCAGTCAACAGGGAGACAATTCACCCCTCCACTTT. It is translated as CASSQQGDNSPLHF. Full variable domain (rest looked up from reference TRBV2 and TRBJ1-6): EPEVTQTPSHQVTQMGQEVILRCVPISNHLYFYWYRQILGQKVEFLVSFYNNEISEKSEIFDDQFSVERPDGSNFTLKIRSTKLEDSAMYFCASSQQGDNSPLHFGNGTRLTVT.

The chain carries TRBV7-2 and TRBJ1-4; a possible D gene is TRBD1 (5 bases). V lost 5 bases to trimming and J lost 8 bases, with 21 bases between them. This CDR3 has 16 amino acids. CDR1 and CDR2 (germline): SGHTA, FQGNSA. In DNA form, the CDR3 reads TGTGCCAGCAGCCCCCATCTTGGGGGGTTTCGCGAAAAACTGTTTTTT. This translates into CASSPHLGGFREKLFF.

The CDR3 here is CACLLAGVGEQYF. For the CDR3, the DNA is TGTGCCTGTCTCCTAGCGGGAGTGGGCGAGCAGTACTTC. The chain is built from TRBV30 and TRBJ2-7, with 10 bases that match TRBD2. The CDR3 contains 13 residues. With V trimmed by 6 bases and J by 6 bases, 8 bases remained unmatched. CDR1 and CDR2 from the germline V gene are GTSNPN and SVGIG (reference sequence).

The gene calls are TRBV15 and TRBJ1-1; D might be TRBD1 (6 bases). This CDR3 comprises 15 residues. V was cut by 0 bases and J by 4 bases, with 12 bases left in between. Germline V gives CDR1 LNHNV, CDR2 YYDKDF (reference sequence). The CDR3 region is CATSRDGQGSTEAFF. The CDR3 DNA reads TGTGCCACCAGCAGAGATGGCCAGGGGAGCACTGAAGCTTTCTTT.

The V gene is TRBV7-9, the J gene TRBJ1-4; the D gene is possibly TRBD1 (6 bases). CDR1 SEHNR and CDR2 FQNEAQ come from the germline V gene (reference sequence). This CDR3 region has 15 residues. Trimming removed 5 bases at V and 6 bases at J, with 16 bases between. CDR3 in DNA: TGTGCCAGCAGCCCACAGGGTGCTCGGTATGAAAAACTGTTTTTT. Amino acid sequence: CASSPQGARYEKLFF.

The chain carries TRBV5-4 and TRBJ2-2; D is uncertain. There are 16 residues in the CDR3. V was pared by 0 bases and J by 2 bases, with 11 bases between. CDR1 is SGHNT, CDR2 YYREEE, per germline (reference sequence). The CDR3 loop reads CASSLGVRSNTGELFF. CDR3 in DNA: TGTGCCAGCAGCTTGGGAGTTCGGTCAAACACCGGGGAGCTGTTTTTT.

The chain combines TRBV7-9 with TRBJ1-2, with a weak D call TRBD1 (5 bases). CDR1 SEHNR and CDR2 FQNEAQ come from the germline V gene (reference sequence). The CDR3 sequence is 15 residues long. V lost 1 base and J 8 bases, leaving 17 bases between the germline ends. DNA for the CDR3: TGTGCCAGCAGCTTAGGTGGCGGAGACAGAAAGGGCTACACCTTC. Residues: CASSLGGGDRKGYTF.

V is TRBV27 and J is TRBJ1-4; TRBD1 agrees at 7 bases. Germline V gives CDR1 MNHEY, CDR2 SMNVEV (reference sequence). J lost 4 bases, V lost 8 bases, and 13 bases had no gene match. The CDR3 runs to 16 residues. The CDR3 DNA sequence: TGTGCCAGCCGGGGCGAGGGGGCTCCACTTAATGAAAAACTGTTTTTT. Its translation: CASRGEGAPLNEKLFF.

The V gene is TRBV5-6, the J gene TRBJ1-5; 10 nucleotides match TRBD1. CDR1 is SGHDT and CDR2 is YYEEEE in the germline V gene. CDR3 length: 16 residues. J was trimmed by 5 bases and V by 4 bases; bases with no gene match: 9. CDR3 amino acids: CASSQLGTGEHQPQHF. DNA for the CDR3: TGTGCCAGCAGCCAACTAGGGACAGGGGAACATCAGCCCCAGCATTTT.

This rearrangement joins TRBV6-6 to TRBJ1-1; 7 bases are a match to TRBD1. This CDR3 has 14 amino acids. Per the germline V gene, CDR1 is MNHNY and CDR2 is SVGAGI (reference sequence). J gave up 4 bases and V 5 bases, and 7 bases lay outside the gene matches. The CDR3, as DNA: TGTGCCAGCAGTAAGACTCCAGGGGGCACTGAAGCTTTCTTT. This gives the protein CASSKTPGGTEAFF.

The CDR3 protein is CASLRDWGYEQYF. CDR3 coding DNA: TGTGCCAGCCTCAGGGATTGGGGCTACGAGCAGTACTTC. The chain joins TRBV2 to TRBJ2-7, with D possibly TRBD1 on 5 matching bases. The CDR3 extends over 13 amino acids. V was shortened by 8 bases and J by 3 bases, with 14 bases between the two germline ends. CDR1 is SNHLY and CDR2 is FYNNEI in the germline V gene.

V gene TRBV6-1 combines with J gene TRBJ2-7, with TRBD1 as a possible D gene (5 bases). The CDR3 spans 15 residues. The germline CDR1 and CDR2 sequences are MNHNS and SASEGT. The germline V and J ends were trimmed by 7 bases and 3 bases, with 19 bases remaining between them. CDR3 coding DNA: TGTGCCAGCAATAGACCTCAAACAGGAATCTACGAGCAGTACTTC. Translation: CASNRPQTGIYEQYF.

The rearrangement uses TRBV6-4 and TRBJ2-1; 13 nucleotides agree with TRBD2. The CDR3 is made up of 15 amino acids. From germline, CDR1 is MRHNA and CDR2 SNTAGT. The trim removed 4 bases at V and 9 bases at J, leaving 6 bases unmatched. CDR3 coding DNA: TGTGCCAGCAGTGGGGGGACTAGCGGGACGGGTGAGCAGTTCTTC. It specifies CASSGGTSGTGEQFF.

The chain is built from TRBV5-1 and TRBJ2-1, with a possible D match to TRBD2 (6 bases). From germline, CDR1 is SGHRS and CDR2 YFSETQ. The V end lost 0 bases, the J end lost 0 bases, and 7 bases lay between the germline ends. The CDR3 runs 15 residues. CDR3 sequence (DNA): TGCGCCAGCAGCTTGGCACTAGCCTCCTACAATGAGCAGTTCTTC. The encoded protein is CASSLALASYNEQFF.

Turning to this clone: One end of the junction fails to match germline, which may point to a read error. CDR3 sequence reads: CASNARTSGTDTQCF. CDR3 sequence (DNA): TGTGCCAGCAATGCACGGACTAGCGGCACAGATACGCAGTGTTTT. The chain couples TRBV6-1 to TRBJ2-3, with TRBD2 matching 10 bases. Germline CDR1 MNHNS, CDR2 SASEGT. The CDR3 runs 15 residues.

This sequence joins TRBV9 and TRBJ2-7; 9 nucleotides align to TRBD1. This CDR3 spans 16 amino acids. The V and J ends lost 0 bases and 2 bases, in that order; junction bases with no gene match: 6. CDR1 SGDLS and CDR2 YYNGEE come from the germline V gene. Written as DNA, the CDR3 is TGTGCCAGCAGCGTAGAGGGAGGGACAGGGCCCTACGAGCAGTACTTC. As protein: CASSVEGGTGPYEQYF.

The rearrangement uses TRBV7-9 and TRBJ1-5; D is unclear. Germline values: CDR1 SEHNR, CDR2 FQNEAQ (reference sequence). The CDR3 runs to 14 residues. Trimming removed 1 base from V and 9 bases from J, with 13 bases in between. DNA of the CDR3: TGTGCCAGCAGCTTAGGTGGCCTTTCGGGGCCCCAGCATTTT. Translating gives CASSLGGLSGPQHF.

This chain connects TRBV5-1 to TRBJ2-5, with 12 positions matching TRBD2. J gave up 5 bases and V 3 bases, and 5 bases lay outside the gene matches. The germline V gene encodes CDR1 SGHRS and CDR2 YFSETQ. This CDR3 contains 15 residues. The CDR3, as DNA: TGCGCCAGCAGCTCTGGACTAGCGGGGTGGGAGACCCAGTACTTC. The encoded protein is CASSSGLAGWETQYF.

Written as DNA, the CDR3 is TGTGCCAGCAGTTTCTTAGGACAGAGCTATGGCTACACCTTC. This encodes CASSFLGQSYGYTF. The chain couples TRBV27 to TRBJ1-2; TRBD1 might be the D (6 bases). The V and J ends lost 3 bases and 4 bases respectively, with 12 bases between them. CDR3 length equals 14 residues. Germline assignment: CDR1 MNHEY and CDR2 SMNVEV (reference sequence).

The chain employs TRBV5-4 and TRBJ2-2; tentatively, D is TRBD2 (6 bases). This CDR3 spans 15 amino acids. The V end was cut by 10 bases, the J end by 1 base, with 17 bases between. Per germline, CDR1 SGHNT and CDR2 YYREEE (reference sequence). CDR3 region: CAAARGLQNTGELFF. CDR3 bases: TGTGCCGCCGCCCGGGGACTTCAGAACACCGGGGAGCTGTTTTTT.